What follows are 25 T cell receptor beta chains derived from one specimen sequenced in a study of CD8 T cells in Susac syndrome. Random hexamers served to reverse transcribe roughly 0.45 to 1 ug RNA. TCRdb processed the immunoSEQ multiplex PCR reads anew with MiXCR; each CDR3 protein has one entry. The sample includes 95,000 to 150,000 distinct CDR3 sequences, 90% to 95% seen only once; the top ten take roughly 0.08%. Sequencing input: CD4+ T cells from PBMCs. All receptors come from a human donor in good health.

This chain connects TRBV5-1 to TRBJ1-2; 7 nucleotides line up with TRBD1. The CDR3 has 15 amino acids. CDR1 SGHRS and CDR2 YFSETQ come from the germline V gene. V was clipped by 4 bases and J by 1 base; unmatched bases: 7. CDR3 region: CASSGGQVFNYGYTF. DNA for the CDR3: TGCGCCAGCAGCGGAGGACAGGTTTTTAACTATGGCTACACCTTC.

This clonotype appeared once. The rearrangement links TRBV18 to TRBJ2-1; 8 bases are a match to TRBD1. The CDR3 totals 18 residues. The J segment lost 12 bases and the V segment lost 4 bases, leaving 23 bases of the junction unmatched. Germline V lookup: CDR1 KGHSH, CDR2 LQKENI. The CDR3, as DNA: TGTGCCAGCTCACGGGGCCTAAGGGGACAGGAAGACTACAGTGGGCAGTTCTTC. Its translation: CASSRGLRGQEDYSGQFF.

The V gene is TRBV4-1, the J gene TRBJ2-1; D uncertain. CDR1 is MGHRA and CDR2 is YSYEKL in the germline V gene. Trimming left V 1 base short and J 4 bases short, with 8 bases between. This CDR3 is built from 14 residues. For the CDR3, the DNA is TGCGCCAGCAGCCAAGTGGCTAAATACAATGAGCAGTTCTTC. This gives the protein CASSQVAKYNEQFF.

The V gene is TRBV16, the J gene TRBJ1-5; D unclear. CDR1 is KGHSY and CDR2 is FQNENV in the germline V gene. Trimming shortened V by 4 bases and J by 3 bases, and 16 bases separated the two germline ends. The CDR3 contains 16 residues. CDR3 nucleotide sequence: TGTGCCAGCAGCCCTGCGGGTCAGGTCAACAATCAGCCCCAGCATTTT. It encodes CASSPAGQVNNQPQHF.

V and J are TRBV6-5 and TRBJ2-7, with D perhaps matching TRBD1 (6 bases). V shed 5 bases and J shed 2 bases, with 13 bases lying between them. Germline CDR1 reads MNHEY; CDR2 reads SVGAGI. The CDR3 is 14 amino acids. The CDR3 DNA reads as TGTGCCAGCAGTCCCGGCCCAGGGGCCTACGAGCAGTACTTC. Encoded protein: CASSPGPGAYEQYF.

The CDR3 bases are TGTGCCAGCAAGGGTGACGAGCAGTACTTC. Residues: CASKGDEQYF. V gene TRBV2 combines with J gene TRBJ2-7; D unresolved. Germline V lookup: CDR1 SNHLY, CDR2 FYNNEI. The CDR3 contains 10 residues. Trimming removed 7 bases from V and 5 bases from J, with 6 bases in between. The entire variable domain, with the rest obtained from reference TRBV2 and TRBJ2-7, is as follows: EPEVTQTPSHQVTQMGQEVILRCVPISNHLYFYWYRQILGQKVEFLVSFYNNEISEKSEIFDDQFSVERPDGSNFTLKIRSTKLEDSAMYFCASKGDEQYFGPGTRLTVT.

This sequence joins TRBV7-2 and TRBJ2-3; D unresolved. CDR1 and CDR2 from the germline V gene are SGHTA and FQGNSA. The CDR3 sequence is 14 residues long. V was pared by 5 bases and J by 4 bases, with 13 bases between. The CDR3 DNA reads as TGTGCCAGCAGCCAGACGATGGTGTCAGATACGCAGTATTTT. Translated: CASSQTMVSDTQYF.

This clonotype showed up just once. This chain connects TRBV5-1 to TRBJ1-2, with a possible D match to TRBD1 (5 bases). Germline V gives CDR1 SGHRS, CDR2 YFSETQ. Trimming removed 4 bases from V and 3 bases from J, with 13 bases in between. There are 14 residues in the CDR3. The chain's CDR3 is CASSAGGTHYGYTF. DNA of the CDR3: TGCGCCAGCAGCGCCGGTGGGACCCACTATGGCTACACCTTC.

The CDR3 here is CSASPLAGGETQYF. Written as DNA, the CDR3 is TGCAGTGCGAGCCCCCTGGCGGGAGGGGAGACCCAGTACTTC. The chain combines TRBV20-1 with TRBJ2-5; TRBD2 matches 9 bases. Germline V gives CDR1 DFQATT, CDR2 SNEGSKA (reference sequence). The CDR3 extends over 14 amino acids. Unmatched junction bases numbered 10, after V lost 6 bases and J lost 5 bases.

This chain uses TRBV20-1 with TRBJ2-5; TRBD2 aligns across 9 bases. CDR1 and CDR2 (germline): DFQATT, SNEGSKA (reference sequence). The ends lost 1 base at V and 1 base at J; junction bases unmatched: 1. CDR3 length: 14 residues. CDR3 in DNA: TGCAGTGCTAGAGTAGCGGGAGTCCAAGAGACCCAGTACTTC. It translates to CSARVAGVQETQYF.

This rearrangement joins TRBV6-2 or TRBV6-3 to TRBJ2-1, with 9 positions matching TRBD1. There are 15 residues in the CDR3. Looked up from germline, CDR1 is MNHEY and CDR2 is SVGEGT. J lost 4 bases, V lost 7 bases, and 8 bases had no gene match. In nucleotides, the CDR3 is TGTGCCAGCACCCGCTCCGGGACAGGGTACAATGAGCAGTTCTTC. Protein sequence: CASTRSGTGYNEQFF.

This clonotype was seen once. The V gene is TRBV30, the J gene TRBJ2-7, with D tentatively TRBD2 (6 bases). With 2 bases removed from V and 2 bases from J, the gap between germline ends came to 19 bases. The CDR3 runs 16 residues. Germline V CDR1 and CDR2: GTSNPN, SVGIG (reference sequence). CDR3 region: CAWSYQTGTLAYEQYF. Here the CDR3 DNA reads TGTGCCTGGAGTTATCAAACCGGGACTCTGGCCTACGAGCAGTACTTC.

This chain uses TRBV20-1 with TRBJ2-3, with a tentative D call TRBD1 (6 bases). Per the germline V gene, CDR1 is DFQATT and CDR2 is SNEGSKA (reference sequence). Trimming shortened V by 6 bases and J by 5 bases, and 12 bases separated the two germline ends. This CDR3 has 12 amino acids. CDR3 amino acids: CSAWGRGDTQYF. CDR3 coding DNA: TGCAGTGCCTGGGGGCGCGGAGATACGCAGTATTTT.

The chain joins TRBV6-5 to TRBJ2-4; 11 nucleotides match TRBD2. V shed 6 bases and J 6 bases; nucleotides not matched to a gene: 4. Looked up from germline, CDR1 is MNHEY and CDR2 is SVGAGI. The CDR3 totals 14 residues. CDR3 sequence: CASRSGLAGNIQYF. Here the CDR3 DNA reads TGTGCCAGCAGGTCAGGACTAGCGGGAAACATTCAGTACTTC.

The rearrangement links TRBV15 to TRBJ2-1; D is perhaps TRBD2 (5 bases). CDR3 length: 15 amino acids. In germline, CDR1 is LNHNV, CDR2 YYDKDF (reference sequence). The V gene lost 8 bases and the J gene lost 1 base, with 15 bases spanning the gap. The CDR3 is CATRPTGNSYNEQFF. DNA of the CDR3: TGTGCCACCCGCCCTACGGGGAATTCCTACAATGAGCAGTTCTTC.

This sequence joins TRBV15 and TRBJ1-2; D is perhaps TRBD1 (5 bases). The CDR3 runs 15 residues. Trimming cost V 0 bases and J 3 bases, with 11 bases left between them. CDR1 is LNHNV and CDR2 is YYDKDF in the germline V gene (reference sequence). CDR3 DNA sequence: TGTGCCACCAGCAGAGATTTCGGGACTGACTATGGCTACACCTTC. Its translation: CATSRDFGTDYGYTF.

V gene TRBV7-9 combines with J gene TRBJ1-3; D is undetermined. Germline V gene lookup returns CDR1 SEHNR and CDR2 FQNEAQ (reference sequence). V lost 3 bases and J 4 bases, leaving 13 bases between the germline ends. CDR3 length equals 15 residues. CDR3 nucleotide sequence: TGTGCCAGCAGCTTCTCCCAGGAATGGGGAAACACCATATATTTT. It specifies CASSFSQEWGNTIYF.

This chain connects TRBV3-1 to TRBJ2-1; the D is unclear. V lost 3 bases, J lost 1 base, and 4 bases lay in between. The germline CDR1 and CDR2 sequences are LGHDT and YNNKEL (reference sequence). This CDR3 comprises 13 residues. The CDR3 is CASSQISYNEQFF. For the CDR3, the DNA is TGTGCCAGCAGCCAGATTTCCTACAATGAGCAGTTCTTC.

This CDR3 reads CASSPGGAGGYTF. CDR3 DNA: TGTGCCAGCAGTCCCGGGGGGGCAGGGGGCTACACCTTC. The rearrangement joins TRBV7-2 to TRBJ1-2; D possibly corresponds to TRBD1 (6 bases). This CDR3 contains 13 residues. Looked up from germline, CDR1 is SGHTA and CDR2 is FQGNSA. Trimming stripped 6 bases from V and 8 bases from J, with 16 bases between.

The V call is TRBV10-3, the J call TRBJ2-3; tentatively, D is TRBD2 (6 bases). CDR1 is ENHRY, CDR2 SYGVKD, per germline. Trimming removed 4 bases at V and 6 bases at J, with 14 bases between. The CDR3 covers 14 residues. This CDR3 is CAISGDSNWDTQYF. Here the CDR3 DNA reads TGTGCCATCAGTGGGGACTCTAACTGGGATACGCAGTATTTT.

The rearrangement uses TRBV7-9 and TRBJ2-3; D remains ambiguous. The CDR3 extends over 16 amino acids. Trimming left V 1 base short and J 0 bases short, with 11 bases between. The V gene's germline CDR1 is SEHNR and CDR2 FQNEAQ (reference sequence). The CDR3 sequence is CASSLGGSRSTDTQYF. CDR3 bases: TGTGCCAGCAGCTTAGGAGGTAGCAGAAGCACAGATACGCAGTATTTT.

This clonotype occurred once. The CDR3 coding sequence is TGTGCCAGCTCACCATCGAGGGACTACCTCACCAATGAGCAGTTCTTC. This encodes CASSPSRDYLTNEQFF. This chain connects TRBV18 to TRBJ2-1; 7 bases agree with TRBD2. The CDR3 consists of 16 residues. V trimming: 2 bases; J trimming: 6 bases; junction bases outside the gene matches: 10. CDR1 is KGHSH and CDR2 is LQKENI in the germline V gene.

This chain uses TRBV7-2 with TRBJ2-5; unclear D gene. Looked up from germline, CDR1 is SGHTA and CDR2 is FQGNSA. The CDR3 consists of 14 residues. V was cut by 2 bases and J by 1 base, with 8 bases left in between. The CDR3 DNA reads as TGTGCCAGCAGCTTAACTGGGGTCCAAGAGACCCAGTACTTC. This sequence encodes CASSLTGVQETQYF.

The J gene is TRBJ2-2, the V gene TRBV24-1, with D maybe TRBD2 (6 bases). Germline lookup yields CDR1 KGHDR and CDR2 SFDVKD. This CDR3 spans 15 amino acids. Trimming left V 3 bases short and J 7 bases short, with 14 bases between. The CDR3 nucleotides read TGTGCCACCAGTGATGCCGGAGGGCCTAGCGGGGAGCTGTTTTTT. This sequence encodes CATSDAGGPSGELFF.

V usage is TRBV12-5 and J usage is TRBJ2-7; the D gene is possibly TRBD1 (5 bases). The V gene's germline CDR1 is LGHNT and CDR2 FRNRAP. This CDR3 is built from 13 residues. Trimming removed 3 bases from V and 2 bases from J, with 8 bases in between. In nucleotides, the CDR3 is TGTGCTAGTGGTTTCCTGGACACCTACGAGCAGTACTTC. Protein product: CASGFLDTYEQYF.